These T cell receptor beta chains were read from a single sample in a study of pediatric ulcerative colitis. Sequencing was performed with immunoSEQ multiplex PCR; in TCRdb, only in-frame clones are kept and a portion is missing. Of tens of thousands of clones detected, approximately 87% appear once; the ten largest clones hold roughly 3%. What was sequenced was blood. These receptors originate from a boy between 10 and 17 years old with severe ulcerative colitis. CDR3s include the opening cysteine and the closing phenylalanine or tryptophan. A D gene is named only where the DNA matches it firmly. Rows may omit the clone size; those that give it use once, few, many or a size class.

.,TRBV29-1,TRBJ2-7,.,CSVEDPTGEQYF,TGCAGCGTTGAAGATCCGACGGGCGAGCAGTACTTC
.,TRBV7-9,TRBJ2-2,.,CASSLVLDRSGGELFF,TGTGCCAGCAGCTTAGTACTCGACAGGTCAGGCGGGGAGCTGTTTTTT
TRBD1,TRBV14,TRBJ1-2,.,CASSQEGQGGNGYTF,TGTGCCAGCAGCCAAGAGGGGCAGGGGGGCAATGGCTACACCTTC
.,TRBV5-3,TRBJ2-1,.,CARSLALAGAADSSYNEQFF,TGTGCCAGAAGCTTGGCCCTCGCCGGGGCCGCGGACAGCTCCTACAATGAGCAGTTCTTC
.,TRBV15,TRBJ1-3,.,CATSSRDTGNTIYF,TGTGCCACCAGCTCCCGGGACACAGGAAACACCATATATTTT
.,TRBV27,TRBJ2-2,.,CASSTDLRTGSNTGELFF,TGTGCCAGCAGTACCGACCTCCGGACGGGGTCGAACACCGGGGAGCTGTTTTTT
.,TRBV11-3,TRBJ1-2,.,CASSSGQPGDYGYTF,TGTGCCAGCAGCTCCGGACAGCCGGGGGACTATGGCTACACCTTC
TRBD2,TRBV10-2,TRBJ2-7,.,CASRNLAGGTYEQYF,TGCGCCAGCCGGAATCTAGCGGGAGGGACCTACGAGCAGTACTTC
TRBD1,TRBV6-5,TRBJ2-7,.,CASSYSGTGGHEQYF,TGTGCCAGCAGTTACTCCGGGACAGGGGGCCACGAGCAGTACTTC
.,TRBV19,TRBJ2-1,once,CASRAVWGGPYNEQFF,TGTGCCAGTAGGGCGGTCTGGGGCGGGCCCTACAATGAGCAGTTCTTC
.,TRBV6-5,TRBJ1-1,.,CASRDTILNTEAFF,TGTGCCAGCAGGGACACAATTTTGAACACTGAAGCTTTCTTT
.,TRBV29-1,TRBJ1-5,.,CSAYRPGSNQPQHF,TGCAGCGCTTATAGACCCGGCAGCAATCAGCCCCAGCATTTT
TRBD1,TRBV9,TRBJ1-1,.,CASSPVGTDATEAFF,TGTGCCAGCAGCCCAGTGGGGACAGATGCTACTGAAGCTTTCTTT
TRBD2,TRBV30,TRBJ2-3,.,CAWMWASGLDTQYF,TGTGCCTGGATGTGGGCTAGCGGGCTGGATACGCAGTATTTT
.,TRBV19,TRBJ2-7,.,CASSIVGVGSYEQYF,TGTGCCAGTAGTATTGTGGGGGTCGGCTCCTACGAGCAGTACTTC
.,TRBV28,TRBJ2-7,.,CASRKTGGSYEQYF,TGTGCCAGCAGGAAAACAGGAGGCTCCTACGAGCAGTACTTC
TRBD1,TRBV30,TRBJ2-7,.,CAWTGTGREQYF,TGTGCCTGGACCGGGACAGGGAGGGAGCAGTACTTC